This T cell receptor (beta chain) was sequenced for a study of OX40 agonist ivuxolimab in advanced cancers. Findings and caveats of the study: At 0.1 to 3.0 mg/kg, CD4+ and CD8+ blood T cells expanded clonally by week 6. The mean number of expanded clones was higher in CD8+ T cells than in CD4+. A proportion of nonresponders additionally exhibited low normalized T-cell clonal expansion.

Autoimmune disease history or systemic immunosuppression led to patients being barred. Here immunoSEQ multiplex PCR was the method, and the copy in TCRdb shows in-frame clones only, minus some. The sample includes some 150,000 clones, 90% of them seen just once. The CDR3 has 14 residues. Deletions cut 5 bases from V and 3 bases from J, with 11 bases between. The V gene's germline CDR1 is SGHTA and CDR2 FQGNSA. On this clone: Antigen unknown.

The chain couples TRBV7-2 to TRBJ1-3; perhaps TRBD1 as D (6 bases). This specimen consisted of CD4+ or CD8+ T cells sorted from blood, obtained in a trial of the OX40 agonist ivuxolimab. The source of this sequence is an adult with an advanced solid tumor such as melanoma, head and neck, liver or kidney cancer. CDR3 DNA: TGTGCCAGCAGCCTACAGGGATATGGAAACACCATATATTTT. Its protein is CASSLQGYGNTIYF.